Shown below are 10 T cell receptor beta chains from a single sample sequenced in a study of cytomegalovirus exposure and HLA in healthy donors. Clones were sequenced by immunoSEQ multiplex PCR, and TCRdb holds only the in-frame ones, with some missing. The sample yields roughly 150,000 clones, roughly 84% seen once. Material: PBMCs. These receptors all come from a man aged 30 to 45 in good health and CMV-seropositive.

V and J are TRBV10-3 and TRBJ2-1; tentative D call: TRBD2 (6 bases). The CDR3 consists of 15 residues. Germline CDR1 reads ENHRY; CDR2 reads SYGVKD. V was cut by 7 bases and J by 0 bases, with 13 bases left in between. The CDR3 is CAIKNRGSSYNEQFF. In nucleotides, the CDR3 is TGTGCCATCAAAAACCGGGGGAGCTCCTACAATGAGCAGTTCTTC.

This rearrangement joins TRBV19 to TRBJ1-5; tentative D call: TRBD1 (6 bases). This CDR3 comprises 14 residues. Trimming removed 7 bases from V and 3 bases from J, with 13 bases in between. Germline V gene lookup returns CDR1 LNHDA and CDR2 SQIVND (reference sequence). The CDR3 nucleotides are TGTGCCAGTACCTTGGGGGCAGTCAATCAGCCCCAGCATTTT. It codes for CASTLGAVNQPQHF.

The V and J genes are TRBV9 and TRBJ2-7; tentative D call: TRBD2 (5 bases). The V and J ends lost 4 bases and 6 bases respectively, with 14 bases between them. Germline-derived CDR1 and CDR2 are SGDLS and YYNGEE. The CDR3 length is 13 residues. The CDR3 DNA reads as TGTGCCAGCAGCCCATGGGAACTAGGCGAGCAGTACTTC. It yields the protein CASSPWELGEQYF. Full variable domain (outside the CDR3, taken from reference TRBV9 and TRBJ2-7): DSGVTQTPKHLITATGQRVTLRCSPRSGDLSVYWYQQSLDQGLQFLIQYYNGEERAKGNILERFSAQQFPDLHSELNLSSLELGDSALYFCASSPWELGEQYFGPGTRLTVT.

The CDR3 reads CAISEQGTGNTIYF. CDR3 in DNA: TGTGCCATCAGTGAACAGGGAACTGGAAACACCATATATTTT. The V and J genes are TRBV10-3 and TRBJ1-3; possible D gene TRBD1, 6 bases. Germline loops: CDR1 ENHRY, CDR2 SYGVKD. The ends were cut back, 3 bases at V and 2 bases at J, with 8 bases in the middle. This CDR3 region has 14 residues.

The rearrangement uses TRBV25-1 and TRBJ1-2, with D possibly being TRBD1 (5 bases). CDR1 is MGHDK, CDR2 SYGVNS, per germline. The CDR3 is made up of 14 amino acids. V was shortened by 3 bases and J by 7 bases, with 15 bases between the two germline ends. CDR3 protein: CASSDGGRARGYTF. As DNA, the CDR3 is TGTGCCAGCAGTGATGGGGGGAGGGCTCGTGGCTACACCTTC.

This chain links TRBV9 with TRBJ1-6; no definite D call. Germline V gives CDR1 SGDLS, CDR2 YYNGEE. V was pared by 0 bases and J by 7 bases, with 8 bases between. This CDR3 contains 14 residues. The CDR3 protein is CASSVEIRNSPLHF. CDR3 DNA: TGTGCCAGCAGCGTAGAAATCAGGAATTCACCCCTCCACTTT.

This clone occurred once. This chain connects TRBV4-3 to TRBJ2-5, with D possibly being TRBD2 (6 bases). The V and J ends lost 5 bases and 5 bases respectively, with 21 bases between them. The CDR3 covers 16 residues. Germline V gene data show CDR1 as LGHNA and CDR2 as YSLEER. CDR3 sequence (DNA): TGCGCCAGCAGCGAAGGGACTCCTGGGGTGATGGAGACCCAGTACTTC. Protein sequence: CASSEGTPGVMETQYF.

V gene TRBV6-1 combines with J gene TRBJ1-4, with unresolved D. Trimming took off 4 bases at V and 8 bases at J, with 11 bases between the two ends. The V gene's germline CDR1 is MNHNS and CDR2 SASEGT. This CDR3 spans 13 amino acids. Here the CDR3 reads CASSVEVNEKLFF. DNA of the CDR3: TGTGCCAGCAGTGTAGAAGTCAACGAAAAACTGTTTTTT.

This rearrangement joins TRBV2 to TRBJ2-7; weak D call: TRBD2 (5 bases). Germline V CDR1 and CDR2: SNHLY, FYNNEI. V was pared by 2 bases and J by 1 base, with 12 bases between. CDR3 length equals 15 residues. The CDR3 DNA reads TGTGCCAGCAGTGAATCTTGGTCGGGATCCTACGAGCAGTACTTC. It translates to CASSESWSGSYEQYF.

The chain combines TRBV30 with TRBJ2-3; 7 bases match TRBD2. After removal of 3 bases from V and 4 bases from J, the junction contained 10 bases not matched to a gene. The CDR3 totals 15 residues. Germline CDR1 is GTSNPN and CDR2 is SVGIG (reference sequence). CDR3 DNA: TGTGCCTGGAGCGGGACTACCCTGGGTGCAGATACGCAGTATTTT. Amino acids: CAWSGTTLGADTQYF. The full variable domain, its missing parts supplied by reference TRBV30 and TRBJ2-3, is SQTIHQWPATLVQPVGSPLSLECTVEGTSNPNLYWYRQAAGRGLQLLFYSVGIGQISSEVPQNLSASRPQDRQFILSSKKLLLSDSGFYLCAWSGTTLGADTQYFGPGTRLTVL.